These T cell receptor beta chains were read from a single sample in a study of shared clonotypes between healthy human individuals. Profiled with immunoSEQ multiplex PCR; TCRdb holds only in-frame clones, not every one. The sample includes roughly 2.4 million clones, approximately 96% of them seen just once. Material: naive CD4+ T cells sorted from blood. These TCRs come from a man aged 18 to 35 in good health. Each CDR3 is given with its conserved first and last residue. D genes are given only for firm matches. Only part of the rows carry a size: once, few, many, or a class if the clone is expanded.

DNA: TGTGCCAGTAGTCCAGGGACGGGCAATCCCTCTTCTTTCAATCAGCCCCAGCATTTT
CDR3: CASSPGTGNPSSFNQPQHF
J: TRBJ1-5
length: 19
V: TRBV19
size: .
D: .

DNA: TGTGCCAGCAGCCACGGGACAGGACACTATGGCTACACCTTC
CDR3: CASSHGTGHYGYTF
J: TRBJ1-2
length: 14
V: TRBV11-2
size: .
D: TRBD1

DNA: TGTGCCACCCTGGACAGGGGCTTGACATATGAGCAGTTCTTC
CDR3: CATLDRGLTYEQFF
J: TRBJ2-1
length: 14
V: TRBV6-1
size: .
D: TRBD1

DNA: TGTGCCAGCAGTACCCGGACAGGTCTGGGAGCCTACGAGCAGTACTTC
CDR3: CASSTRTGLGAYEQYF
J: TRBJ2-7
length: 16
V: TRBV27
size: .
D: TRBD1

DNA: TGTGCCAGCAGGGCGAGGGGAAACTATAATTCACCCCTCCACTTT
CDR3: CASRARGNYNSPLHF
J: TRBJ1-6
length: 15
V: TRBV2
size: few
D: .

DNA: TGCGCCAGCAGCTTAGGCAAGGGCTATGGCTACACCTTC
CDR3: CASSLGKGYGYTF
J: TRBJ1-2
length: 13
V: TRBV5-1
size: .
D: .

DNA: TGTGCCTGGAGCCCCAATCGGAGAACTTTCTACGAGCAGTACTTC
CDR3: CAWSPNRRTFYEQYF
J: TRBJ2-7
length: 15
V: TRBV30
size: .
D: .

DNA: TGTGCCAGCTCACCTCCCTCTAGTCGTCTCCACGAGCAGTACTTC
CDR3: CASSPPSSRLHEQYF
J: TRBJ2-7
length: 15
V: TRBV18
size: .
D: .

DNA: TGTGCCAGCAGTTTGGGGACCGGGACAGGGCTGGGGAATTCACCCCTCCACTTT
CDR3: CASSLGTGTGLGNSPLHF
J: TRBJ1-6
length: 18
V: TRBV27
size: .
D: TRBD1

DNA: TGCGCCAGCAGCTTCAGCAGCCTCGTTCAATCCACGCAGTATTTT
CDR3: CASSFSSLVQSTQYF
J: TRBJ2-3
length: 15
V: TRBV5-1
size: .
D: .

DNA: TGTGCCAGCAGCTTAACTACCCCCCGGGATGAGCAGTTCTTC
CDR3: CASSLTTPRDEQFF
J: TRBJ2-1
length: 14
V: TRBV11-2
size: .
D: .

DNA: TGTGCCAGTAGTATAAATGGGAACACCGGGGAGCTGTTTTTT
CDR3: CASSINGNTGELFF
J: TRBJ2-2
length: 14
V: TRBV19
size: .
D: .

DNA: TGTGCTAGCAGCCGGACAGGAAACAGGGAGACCCAGTACTTC
CDR3: CASSRTGNRETQYF
J: TRBJ2-5
length: 14
V: TRBV7-7
size: .
D: TRBD1

DNA: TGTGCCAGCAGCCCCCCGGGCCCTGGTGATTATGGCTACACCTTC
CDR3: CASSPPGPGDYGYTF
J: TRBJ1-2
length: 15
V: TRBV13
size: .
D: .

DNA: TGTGCCAGCAGCTCCTTCGTCCCCCGTCTAGCGGGAGGGCAAGAGACCCAGTACTTC
CDR3: CASSSFVPRLAGGQETQYF
J: TRBJ2-5
length: 19
V: TRBV7-2
size: .
D: TRBD2

DNA: TGTGCCAGCAGTCCCCGCGGACAGGGGGCGCGCAATGAGCAGTTCTTC
CDR3: CASSPRGQGARNEQFF
J: TRBJ2-1
length: 16
V: TRBV27
size: .
D: TRBD1

DNA: TGTGCCAGCAGCCAAGGAGGACTAGCGGGAGCCTACGAGCAGTACTTC
CDR3: CASSQGGLAGAYEQYF
J: TRBJ2-7
length: 16
V: TRBV5-4
size: .
D: TRBD2

DNA: TGCGCCAGCAGCCGGGGACAGGGGAGAGAAGAGCAGTACTTC
CDR3: CASSRGQGREEQYF
J: TRBJ2-7
length: 14
V: TRBV5-1
size: .
D: TRBD1

DNA: TGTGCCAGCAGTTTTACTGGGTTTACCCTCTCTAATAGGGCCAACGTCCTGACTTTC
CDR3: CASSFTGFTLSNRANVLTF
J: TRBJ2-6
length: 19
V: TRBV28
size: .
D: .

DNA: TGTGCCTGGAGAGAGGAACCCACTGAAGCTTTCTTT
CDR3: CAWREEPTEAFF
J: TRBJ1-1
length: 12
V: TRBV30
size: .
D: .

DNA: TGTGCCTACGGGACTAGCGGGATTTACGAGCAGTACTTC
CDR3: CAYGTSGIYEQYF
J: TRBJ2-7
length: 13
V: TRBV30
size: .
D: TRBD2

DNA: TGCAGCGTCCTGGACAGGGGAGGTGAAAAACTGTTTTTT
CDR3: CSVLDRGGEKLFF
J: TRBJ1-4
length: 13
V: TRBV29-1
size: .
D: TRBD1

DNA: TGTGCCAGCAGCTTAGTAGGTAGCTTGGAGACCCAGTACTTC
CDR3: CASSLVGSLETQYF
J: TRBJ2-5
length: 14
V: TRBV7-3
size: once
D: .

DNA: TGTGCCAGCAGCCCAAGGCCGGGCGGGGACGAGCAGTACTTC
CDR3: CASSPRPGGDEQYF
J: TRBJ2-7
length: 14
V: TRBV7-8
size: .
D: .

DNA: TGCGCCAGCACTCCGGGACAGGGATCCTACGAGCAGTACTTC
CDR3: CASTPGQGSYEQYF
J: TRBJ2-7
length: 14
V: TRBV5-1
size: once
D: TRBD1

DNA: TGTGCCAGCTCAAACGAGGCCAGGGGGACAGATACGCAGTATTTT
CDR3: CASSNEARGTDTQYF
J: TRBJ2-3
length: 15
V: TRBV18
size: .
D: TRBD1

DNA: TGTGCCAGCAGTTTAGGAATCTATAATTCACCCCTCCACTTT
CDR3: CASSLGIYNSPLHF
J: TRBJ1-6
length: 14
V: TRBV27
size: .
D: .

DNA: TGTGCCAGCAGCTACGGACTAGCGTATTACGAGCAGTACTTC
CDR3: CASSYGLAYYEQYF
J: TRBJ2-7
length: 14
V: TRBV7-9
size: .
D: TRBD2

DNA: TGTGCCAGCAGAATAGCGGGGGGGAGCACAGATACGCAGTATTTT
CDR3: CASRIAGGSTDTQYF
J: TRBJ2-3
length: 15
V: TRBV6-6
size: once
D: TRBD2

DNA: TGTGCCAGCAGCCCGAAGGGGTCAACAGATACGCAGTATTTT
CDR3: CASSPKGSTDTQYF
J: TRBJ2-3
length: 14
V: TRBV5-4
size: .
D: .

DNA: TGTGCCAGTAACAGGCTCAATCAGCCCCAGCATTTT
CDR3: CASNRLNQPQHF
J: TRBJ1-5
length: 12
V: TRBV2
size: .
D: .

DNA: TGTGCCAGCAGCCTCCTGGGGCCGGGCTACACCTTC
CDR3: CASSLLGPGYTF
J: TRBJ1-2
length: 12
V: TRBV7-9
size: .
D: .

DNA: TGTGCCAGCTCACCGACGTCGGGGAGCACAGATACGCAGTATTTT
CDR3: CASSPTSGSTDTQYF
J: TRBJ2-3
length: 15
V: TRBV18
size: .
D: .

DNA: TGTGCCAGCAGCCCTGGGGGTAATTCACCCCTCCACTTT
CDR3: CASSPGGNSPLHF
J: TRBJ1-6
length: 13
V: TRBV7-8
size: .
D: .

DNA: TGCGCCAGCAGCCAAGGTACTTCCGGGACTAGCGGGAGGGCCCGGACCTACGAGCAGTACTTC
CDR3: CASSQGTSGTSGRARTYEQYF
J: TRBJ2-7
length: 21
V: TRBV4-1
size: .
D: TRBD2

DNA: TGTGCCAGCAGCCCTGGCCTGACAGGGGTTGAACAAGAGACCCAGTACTTC
CDR3: CASSPGLTGVEQETQYF
J: TRBJ2-5
length: 17
V: TRBV5-4
size: .
D: TRBD1

DNA: TGCGCCAGCAGCTTGAACAGTTACGAGCAGTACTTC
CDR3: CASSLNSYEQYF
J: TRBJ2-7
length: 12
V: TRBV5-1
size: .
D: .

DNA: TGTGCCAGCAGCGCAACTAGCTATGAGCAGTTCTTC
CDR3: CASSATSYEQFF
J: TRBJ2-1
length: 12
V: TRBV5-6
size: .
D: .

DNA: TGTGCCAGCAGCCAAGAATATTTAAGGCAGGGGGCTTACGAGCAGTACTTC
CDR3: CASSQEYLRQGAYEQYF
J: TRBJ2-7
length: 17
V: TRBV4-2
size: .
D: TRBD1

DNA: TGTGCTAGTGGTTTGTACCTAGCGGGATCCCCCTCCTACGAGCAGTACTTC
CDR3: CASGLYLAGSPSYEQYF
J: TRBJ2-7
length: 17
V: TRBV12-5
size: .
D: TRBD2

DNA: TGTGCCACCGGGGGGGGGCTAGGTGGCTACACCTTC
CDR3: CATGGGLGGYTF
J: TRBJ1-2
length: 12
V: TRBV28
size: .
D: .

DNA: TGTGCCAGCAGCCGACTAGCGGGATACCAAGAGACCCAGTACTTC
CDR3: CASSRLAGYQETQYF
J: TRBJ2-5
length: 15
V: TRBV7-2
size: .
D: TRBD2

DNA: TGTGCCAGCTCACTTGGGACAGGGATACGGGCCGAGCAGTACTTC
CDR3: CASSLGTGIRAEQYF
J: TRBJ2-7
length: 15
V: TRBV18
size: .
D: TRBD1

DNA: TGCGCCAGCAGGGGGCAATCAGATACGCAGTATTTT
CDR3: CASRGQSDTQYF
J: TRBJ2-3
length: 12
V: TRBV5-1
size: .
D: .

DNA: TGTGCCAGTAGCGACAACGGGGACTACGAGCAGTACTTC
CDR3: CASSDNGDYEQYF
J: TRBJ2-7
length: 13
V: TRBV19
size: .
D: .